Here is one T cell receptor beta chain with its context. This sample stems from a study of blood T cell repertoires in COVID-19. Study-wide background: Samples of COVID-19 (acute and convalescent) were obtained from the United States, Italy and Spain.

How the authors handled the data: Reference gene primer amplification gave nucleated cell count estimates. Measured with immunoSEQ multiplex PCR; TCRdb has only the in-frame clones, and not every one. That table supplies the V and J calls and clone size; D and trimming were determined from the DNA. The sample records around 210,000 clones, about 90% being singletons. CDR3 length: 13 amino acids. From germline, CDR1 is SGHAT and CDR2 FQNNGV. With 5 bases clipped from V and 4 bases from J, the junction kept 4 bases outside the gene matches. Sequencing used peripheral blood. This chain joins TRBV11-2 and TRBJ1-2, with 7 positions matching TRBD1. This TCR was sampled from a woman aged 70-85 years with acute or convalescent COVID-19. The CDR3 spells CASSRTGAYGYTF. In nucleotides, the CDR3 is TGTGCCAGCAGCCGTACAGGGGCCTATGGCTACACCTTC.